This TCR beta chain comes out of a study of T-cell memory formation after mild COVID-19. Overall study: The two donors had largely donor-specific TCR clusters. Study results and limitations: Contracting CD8+ clones were enriched in EMRA, CD4+ mainly in CM and EM. Some clones that responded turned up in pre-infection memory, which suggests that cross-reactive memory joined in.

Germline V lookup: CDR1 LGHNA, CDR2 YSLEER. CDR3 length: 14 residues. V was pared by 0 bases and J by 7 bases, with 7 bases between. TCR alpha and TCR beta cDNA libraries carrying sample barcodes and UMIs came from 5'RACE with constant-segment primers. TCRdb used MiXCR to reprocess the 5' RACE reads, holding one entry per CDR3 protein. This sample has 250,000 to 400,000 distinct CDR3 sequences, with roughly 13% found just once. A remark on this clonotype: Its matching antigen is unknown.

The chain couples TRBV4-3 to TRBJ1-6; D remains ambiguous. This receptor was taken from a man between 18 and 35 years old who had mild COVID-19 (a few samples of this study predate the infection). Cell type and time point are not known. The sequenced sample was PBMCs or a T cell subset sorted from them (not recorded which). The CDR3 here is CASSQDSGNSPLHF. Written as DNA, the CDR3 is TGCGCCAGCAGCCAAGATTCGGGCAATTCACCCCTCCACTTT.